Sequencing of this TCR beta chain was carried out in a study of T cells in localized non-small cell lung cancer. Findings and limits, study-wide: Heterogeneity remains possible because sequencing was limited to only one tumor region. The appearance of a median roughly 61 of the top 100 tumor clones was seen in adjacent lung.

On this clone itself: Its matching antigen is unknown.

Clones were sequenced by immunoSEQ multiplex PCR, and TCRdb holds only the in-frame ones, with some missing. This sample has approximately 10,000 clones; 75% to 85% occur once, and the top ten carry 15% to 20%. This CDR3 region has 16 residues. The source material was peripheral blood mononuclear cells, sampled before any cancer treatment. The origin of this receptor is a female donor older than 55 with stage II lung adenocarcinoma. This chain links TRBV12-2 with TRBJ2-7; the table's D gene call, TRBD1, was not cross checked with the DNA. TRBV12-2 is marked as a pseudogene. For the CDR3, the DNA is TGTGCAAGTCGCTTAGCCTTCCCTGGGGCCTTCTACGAGCAGTACTTC. It codes for CASRLAFPGAFYEQYF.